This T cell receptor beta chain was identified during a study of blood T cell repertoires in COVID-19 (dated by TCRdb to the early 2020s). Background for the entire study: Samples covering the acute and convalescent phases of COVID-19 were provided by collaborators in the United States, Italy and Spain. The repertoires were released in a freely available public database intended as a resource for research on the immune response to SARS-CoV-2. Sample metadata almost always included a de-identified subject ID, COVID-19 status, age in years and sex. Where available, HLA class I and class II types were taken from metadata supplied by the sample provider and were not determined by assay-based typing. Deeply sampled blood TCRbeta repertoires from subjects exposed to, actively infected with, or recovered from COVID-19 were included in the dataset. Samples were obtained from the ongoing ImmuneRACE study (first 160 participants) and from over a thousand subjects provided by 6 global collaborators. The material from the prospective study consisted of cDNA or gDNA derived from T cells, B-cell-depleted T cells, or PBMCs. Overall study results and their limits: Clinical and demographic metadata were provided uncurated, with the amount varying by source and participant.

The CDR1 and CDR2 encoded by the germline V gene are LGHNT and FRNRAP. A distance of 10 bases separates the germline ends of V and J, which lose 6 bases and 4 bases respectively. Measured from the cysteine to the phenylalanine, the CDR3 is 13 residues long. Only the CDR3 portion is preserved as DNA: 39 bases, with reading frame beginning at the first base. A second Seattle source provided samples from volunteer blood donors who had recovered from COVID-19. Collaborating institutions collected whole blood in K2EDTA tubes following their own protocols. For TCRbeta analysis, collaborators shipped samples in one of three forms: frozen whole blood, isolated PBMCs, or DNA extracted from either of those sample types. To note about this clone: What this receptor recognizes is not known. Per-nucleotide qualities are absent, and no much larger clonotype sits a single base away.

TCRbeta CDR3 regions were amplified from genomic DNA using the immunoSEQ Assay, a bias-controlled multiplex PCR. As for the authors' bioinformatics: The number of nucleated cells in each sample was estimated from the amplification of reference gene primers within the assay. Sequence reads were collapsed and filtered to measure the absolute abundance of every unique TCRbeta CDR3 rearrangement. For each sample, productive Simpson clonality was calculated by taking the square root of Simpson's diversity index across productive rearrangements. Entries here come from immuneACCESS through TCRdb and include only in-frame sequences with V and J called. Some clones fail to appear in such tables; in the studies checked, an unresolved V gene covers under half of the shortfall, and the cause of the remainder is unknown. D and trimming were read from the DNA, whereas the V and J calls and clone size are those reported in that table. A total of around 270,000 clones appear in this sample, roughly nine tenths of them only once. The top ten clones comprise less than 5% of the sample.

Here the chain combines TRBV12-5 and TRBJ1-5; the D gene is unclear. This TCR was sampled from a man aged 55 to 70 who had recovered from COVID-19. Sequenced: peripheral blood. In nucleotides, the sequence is TGTGCTAGTGGCGGGGAGACAAATCAGCCCCAGCATTTT. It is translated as CASGGETNQPQHF.